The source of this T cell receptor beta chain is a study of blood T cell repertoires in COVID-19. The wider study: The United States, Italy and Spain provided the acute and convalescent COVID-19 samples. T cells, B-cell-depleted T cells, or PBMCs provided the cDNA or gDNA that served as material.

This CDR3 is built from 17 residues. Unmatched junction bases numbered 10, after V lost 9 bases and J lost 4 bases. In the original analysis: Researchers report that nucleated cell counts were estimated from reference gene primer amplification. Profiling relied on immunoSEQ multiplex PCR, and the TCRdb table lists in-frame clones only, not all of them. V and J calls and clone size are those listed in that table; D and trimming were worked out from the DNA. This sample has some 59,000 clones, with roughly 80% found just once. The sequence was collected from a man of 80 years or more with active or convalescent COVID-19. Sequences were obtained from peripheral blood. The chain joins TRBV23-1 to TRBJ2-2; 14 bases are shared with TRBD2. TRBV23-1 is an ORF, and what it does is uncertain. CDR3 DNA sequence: TGCGCCAGGCCAACCGGACTAGCGGGAGGCTCCACCGGGGAGCTGTTTTTT. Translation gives CARPTGLAGGSTGELFF.